These 15 T cell receptor beta chains were all obtained from the same sample, sequenced in a study. TCRdb used MiXCR to reprocess the 5' RACE reads, holding one entry per CDR3 protein. The sample holds approximately 60,000 distinct CDR3 sequences, 26% seen once. Tregs were sorted as CD4+CD25+CD127-/low cells. Sequencing was done on a sample of tumor-infiltrating Tregs sorted from the breast tumor. These receptors were obtained from a female donor with breast cancer.

The chain uses TRBV29-1 and TRBJ2-1; D is uncertain. The length of the CDR3 is 13 residues. Germline-derived CDR1 and CDR2 are SQVTM and ANQGSEA. Trimming pared 4 bases from V and 5 bases from J, leaving 12 bases between. The CDR3 nucleotides are TGCAGCGTTGTAGGCCTTCCGCACAATGAGCAGTTCTTC. Translation gives CSVVGLPHNEQFF.

The genes are TRBV4-2 and TRBJ2-7; D not resolved. Between the trimmed V and J ends, which lost 0 bases and 3 bases, there was a span of 12 bases. The CDR3 length is 15 residues. Per germline, CDR1 LGHNA and CDR2 YNFKEQ. CDR3 in DNA: TGTGCCAGCAGCCAAGATTTAGGGCTGAGCTACGAGCAGTACTTC. Residues: CASSQDLGLSYEQYF.

In its sample, this clonotype was seen a few times. The J gene is TRBJ2-7, the V gene TRBV20-1, with D unresolved. The CDR3 loop spans 13 amino acids. Germline values: CDR1 DFQATT, CDR2 SNEGSKA (reference sequence). With 3 bases removed from V and 4 bases from J, the gap between germline ends came to 13 bases. The CDR3 loop reads CSASSGPDYEQYF. CDR3 DNA sequence: TGCAGTGCTAGCTCGGGCCCGGATTACGAGCAGTACTTC.

A few counts support this clonotype. V gene TRBV7-2 combines with J gene TRBJ2-7, with D possibly TRBD1 on 7 matching bases. Trimming shortened V by 1 base and J by 5 bases, and 15 bases separated the two germline ends. The germline V gene encodes CDR1 SGHTA and CDR2 FQGNSA. The CDR3 is 15 residues long. The CDR3 here is CASSLVSGGGDEQYF. The CDR3 coding sequence is TGTGCCAGCAGCTTAGTTTCCGGAGGGGGCGACGAGCAGTACTTC.

The chain links TRBV3-1 to TRBJ2-3, with D possibly matching TRBD2 (5 bases). Trimming removed 0 bases from V and 0 bases from J, with 10 bases in between. The germline CDR1 and CDR2 sequences are LGHDT and YNNKEL (reference sequence). The CDR3 runs to 16 residues. The CDR3 protein is CASSQELLVSTDTQYF. DNA of the CDR3: TGTGCCAGCAGCCAAGAGTTACTAGTTAGCACAGATACGCAGTATTTT.

This clonotype was seen a few times. CDR3 sequence reads: CASSLEQAHGNTIYF. The CDR3 region has the DNA TGTGCCAGCAGCTTAGAACAGGCCCATGGAAACACCATATATTTT. This chain links TRBV7-8 with TRBJ1-3, with D perhaps TRBD1 (5 bases). Trimming took 1 base from V and 3 from J, leaving 10 bases between them. The CDR3 runs 15 residues. In germline, CDR1 is SGHVS, CDR2 FQNEAQ.

This clonotype was counted a few times. The chain is built from TRBV7-9 and TRBJ2-7, with 8 bases identical to TRBD1. Germline V gene data show CDR1 as SEHNR and CDR2 as FQNEAQ (reference sequence). The J segment lost 5 bases and the V segment lost 2 bases, leaving 5 bases of the junction unmatched. The CDR3 totals 14 residues. CDR3 protein: CASSLSDRAHEQYF. CDR3 bases: TGTGCCAGCAGCTTATCGGACAGGGCCCACGAGCAGTACTTC.

The sample holds many counts of this clonotype. In DNA form, the CDR3 reads TGCGCCAGCAGCCAAGTCCGAAGAGGGGGGGGCTACACCTTC. Its protein product is CASSQVRRGGGYTF. The J gene is TRBJ1-2, the V gene TRBV4-1; tentatively, D is TRBD1 (6 bases). The CDR3 has 14 residues. Looked up from germline, CDR1 is MGHRA and CDR2 is YSYEKL. With 1 base removed from V and 8 bases from J, the gap between germline ends came to 14 bases.

There are many counts of this clonotype. The chain joins TRBV4-2 to TRBJ2-7; 11 bases are shared with TRBD2. Germline V lookup: CDR1 LGHNA, CDR2 YNFKEQ. J was trimmed by 1 base and V by 3 bases; bases with no gene match: 8. This CDR3 region has 17 residues. CDR3: CASSQVTSGILSYEQYF. The DNA for the CDR3 is TGTGCCAGCAGCCAGGTGACTAGCGGGATACTATCCTACGAGCAGTACTTC.

This chain uses TRBV29-1 with TRBJ1-1; TRBD1 matches 8 bases. The CDR3 runs 13 residues. J was trimmed by 0 bases and V by 7 bases; bases with no gene match: 4. Germline CDR1 reads SQVTM; CDR2 reads ANQGSEA. CDR3 protein: CSGNRGMNTEAFF. CDR3 DNA: TGCAGCGGGAACAGGGGGATGAACACTGAAGCTTTCTTT.

Points on this clonotype: One junction end does not reproduce the germline sequence, and a read error may be involved. The genes are TRBV15 and TRBJ2-3; maybe TRBD2 (6 bases). In germline, CDR1 is LNHNV, CDR2 YYDKDF (reference sequence). The CDR3 totals 14 residues. The CDR3 nucleotides are TGTGTCACCAGTCACGGGGGTTTTGCAGATACGCAGTATTTT. Protein product: CVTSHGGFADTQYF.

The chain is built from TRBV11-3 and TRBJ2-5, with a tentative D call TRBD1 (5 bases). CDR1 SGHNT and CDR2 YENEEA come from the germline V gene. Trimming shortened V by 2 bases and J by 0 bases, and 7 bases separated the two germline ends. This CDR3 contains 14 residues. The CDR3: CASSLNRNQETQYF. CDR3 coding DNA: TGTGCCAGCAGCTTAAACAGGAACCAAGAGACCCAGTACTTC. The variable domain in full, with the rest retrieved from reference TRBV11-3 and TRBJ2-5, is EAGVVQSPRYKIIEKKQPVAFWCNPISGHNTLYWYLQNLGQGPELLIRYENEEAVDDSQLPKDRFSAERLKGVDSTLKIQPAELGDSAVYLCASSLNRNQETQYFGPGTRLLVL.

The chain uses TRBV7-9 and TRBJ2-7, with D maybe TRBD2 (6 bases). Germline-derived CDR1 and CDR2 are SEHNR and FQNEAQ (reference sequence). The CDR3 contains 12 residues. Trimming took off 3 bases at V and 6 bases at J, with 9 bases between the two ends. CDR3 protein: CASSFGGREQYF. CDR3 in DNA: TGTGCCAGCAGCTTCGGGGGACGCGAGCAGTACTTC.

This clonotype has a count of ten or more. The J gene is TRBJ2-2, the V gene TRBV29-1; 7 bases agree with TRBD1. Looked up from germline, CDR1 is SQVTM and CDR2 is ANQGSEA. The length of the CDR3 is 14 residues. V shed 6 bases and J 8 bases; nucleotides not matched to a gene: 12. The CDR3 region is CSVGNRGEKGELFF. CDR3 nucleotide sequence: TGCAGCGTGGGGAACAGGGGCGAGAAGGGGGAGCTGTTTTTT.

This clonotype was picked up many times. The chain couples TRBV20-1 to TRBJ2-7; D assignment may be TRBD1 or TRBD2 (5 bases each). V was cut by 2 bases and J by 0 bases, with 11 bases left in between. The CDR3 length is 14 residues. The V gene's germline CDR1 is DFQATT and CDR2 SNEGSKA (reference sequence). In DNA, the CDR3 is TGCAGTGCTAGAAGGGGACCCGGCTCCTACGAGCAGTACTTC. It specifies CSARRGPGSYEQYF.